This T cell receptor (beta chain) originates from a study of shared clonotypes between healthy human individuals (dated by TCRdb to 2018 to 2021). Concerning the study at large: A couple of women and three men aged 18 to 49 years were included in the cohort. Per donor, three plates each were used for CD4 naive and CD4 memory, two for CD8 naive, and one for CD8 memory. To estimate repertoire size and how much clonotypes are shared between individuals, the study performed deep sequencing of blood TCR repertoires from a few healthy adults. To increase sequencing depth and limit assay-specific biases, TCR repertoire library preparation and sequencing were carried out by different laboratories using diverse techniques. Each donor's leukapheresis produced roughly between roughly 0.85 and 10 billion PBMCs. Points the paper makes about the study in general: Across a handful of donors, approximately 5% of naive CD4, around 3.5% of naive CD8, under 2.5% of memory CD4, and under 0.45% of memory CD8 clonotypes were shared. Pairwise subsampling indicated that sequencing depth was expected to affect the degree of clonotype sharing among donors. Sampling was restricted to blood, and TCR repertoires in tissue are likely to differ from TCR repertoires in blood. Clonotypes shared by all four sorted-subset donors showed higher generation probabilities than non-shared clonotypes. Naive subsets generally had larger estimated clonotype richness than memory subsets did. Rarefaction of sorted-subset datasets indicated incomplete sequencing despite the large sequencing depth. The genetic and exposure-history diversity represented was limited by the small number of donors.

About this clone itself: Its antigen target is currently unknown. The sample holds no much larger clone one base away, and base qualities are not on file.

The junction carries 12 bases between V and J, which are trimmed by 5 bases and 0 bases respectively. Including cysteine and phenylalanine, the CDR3 has 15 amino acids. Here the CDR3 DNA is all that survives: 45 bases in frame from base 1. Reading the germline V gene gives CDR1 SGHTA and CDR2 FQGNSA. Using the deep immunoSEQ assay, TCR CDR3 regions were amplified from genomic DNA by multiplex PCR. For each cell subset, the extracted genomic DNA was distributed evenly across all wells of several immunoSEQ 96-well plates, and each plate served as one replicate. Each replicate PCR for sorted subsets received about 210 ng genomic DNA, equal to about 30,000 T cell genomes. Purified libraries were measured with a Qubit 3.0 fluorometer, size-checked on a Bioanalyzer 2100, and measured again with the KAPA Library Quantification kit. Each immunoSEQ 96-well plate was sequenced on its own single-read 150-cycle Illumina NextSeq 550 flow cell. The study's processing was this. Because only junctional sequences without quality scores were contained in the immunoSEQ output, filtering matching that applied to full-length reads could not be performed. Sequences were annotated with PyIR, a Python wrapper for IgBLAST v1.9, and V/J genes and CDR3 were assigned using IMGT germline references. Reads with weak V/J assignments (E-value above 1e-6), missing CDR3, stop codons, out-of-frame junctions, or ambiguous translated residues were removed. V3J clonotypes were defined as sequences sharing the same inferred V gene, J gene, and CDR3 amino acid sequence. To compute the percentage overlap between repertoires, the number of shared unique clonotypes was divided by the size of the smaller repertoire. Repertoire richness was assessed with RTK rarefaction, the Chao1 estimator, and Recon v2.1 estimates of unobserved clonotypes. For all TCRbeta clonotypes obtained by the gDNA method from a few donors, generation probabilities were computed with OLGA. In its TCRdb copy, this immuneACCESS table keeps in-frame sequences only and misses some clones. Where compared with another copy, unresolved V genes explain less than half of these, and the others have no known cause. V, J and clone size were drawn from that table, and D and trimming were deduced from the DNA. This sample gives around 100,000 clones in total; about two thirds of them show up just once. Clones ranked in the top ten supply approximately 25% of the sample.

The donors were healthy, HIV-negative adults with no recently reported acute infections or vaccinations. Every donor was a Caucasian adult living in Nashville, Tennessee, USA. CD8 memory samples combined magnetically selected CD45RO+ cells with CCR7-negative CD45RA+ effector memory (TemRA) cells. After blood collection by leukapheresis, PBMCs were isolated using Ficoll-Histopaque density gradient centrifugation and then cryopreserved in the vapor phase of liquid nitrogen. Purity and quantity of every magnetically sorted T cell population were checked by analytical flow cytometry. From each sorted fraction, genomic DNA was isolated and quantified by UV absorbance on a Nanodrop 2000c.

This chain is built from TRBV7-2 and TRBJ2-3; TRBD2 could be the D gene, as 5 bases match. This receptor was taken from a woman aged 25-40 years in good health. Sequenced input: memory CD8+ T cells sorted from blood. In the paper's terms, the cell subset or site label means: CD45RO+ cells pooled with CCR7-negative TemRA cells. The CDR3 region has the sequence CASSPDYLSTDTQYF. In nucleotides, the sequence is TGTGCCAGCAGCCCCGACTATCTAAGCACAGATACGCAGTATTTT.